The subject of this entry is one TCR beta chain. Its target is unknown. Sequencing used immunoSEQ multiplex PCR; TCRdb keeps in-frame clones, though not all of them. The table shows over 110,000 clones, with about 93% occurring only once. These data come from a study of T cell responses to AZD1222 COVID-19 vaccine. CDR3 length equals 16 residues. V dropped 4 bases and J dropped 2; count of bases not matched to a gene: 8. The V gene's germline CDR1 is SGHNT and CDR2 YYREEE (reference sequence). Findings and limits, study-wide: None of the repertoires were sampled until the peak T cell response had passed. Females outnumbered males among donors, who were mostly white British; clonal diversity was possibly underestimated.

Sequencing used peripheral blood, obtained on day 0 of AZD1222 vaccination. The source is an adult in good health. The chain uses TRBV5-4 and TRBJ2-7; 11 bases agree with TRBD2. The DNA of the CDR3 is TGTGCCAGCAGCGCCGGACTAGCGGGCACGACCTACGAGCAGTACTTC. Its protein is CASSAGLAGTTYEQYF.